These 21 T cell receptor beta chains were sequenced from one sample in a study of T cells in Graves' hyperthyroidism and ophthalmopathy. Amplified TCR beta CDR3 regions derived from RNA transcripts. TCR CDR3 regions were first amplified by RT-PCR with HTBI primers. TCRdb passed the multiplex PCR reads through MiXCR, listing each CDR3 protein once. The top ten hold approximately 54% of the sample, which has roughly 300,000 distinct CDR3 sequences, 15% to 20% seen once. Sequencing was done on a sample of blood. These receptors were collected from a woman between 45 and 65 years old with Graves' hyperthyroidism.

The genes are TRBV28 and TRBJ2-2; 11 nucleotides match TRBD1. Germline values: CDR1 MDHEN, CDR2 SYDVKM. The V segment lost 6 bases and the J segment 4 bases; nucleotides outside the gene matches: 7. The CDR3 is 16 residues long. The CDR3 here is CASSFNGTGGTGELFF. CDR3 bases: TGTGCCAGCAGCTTCAACGGGACAGGGGGCACCGGGGAGCTGTTTTTT.

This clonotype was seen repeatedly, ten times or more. Here the CDR3 reads CASAPGTVFYEQYF. In nucleotides, the CDR3 is TGTGCCAGCGCACCCGGGACAGTATTCTACGAGCAGTACTTC. The chain recombines TRBV28 with TRBJ2-7; 7 bases line up with TRBD1. Trimming took 8 bases from V and 3 from J; bases not matched to a gene: 10. This CDR3 is 14 amino acids long. CDR1 is MDHEN and CDR2 is SYDVKM in the germline V gene.

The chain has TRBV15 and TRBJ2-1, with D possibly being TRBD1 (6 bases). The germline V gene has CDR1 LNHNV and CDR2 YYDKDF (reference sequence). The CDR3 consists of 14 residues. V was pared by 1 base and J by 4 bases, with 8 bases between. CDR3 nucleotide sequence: TGTGCCACCAGCAGAGCGGGACAATACAATGAGCAGTTCTTC. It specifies CATSRAGQYNEQFF.

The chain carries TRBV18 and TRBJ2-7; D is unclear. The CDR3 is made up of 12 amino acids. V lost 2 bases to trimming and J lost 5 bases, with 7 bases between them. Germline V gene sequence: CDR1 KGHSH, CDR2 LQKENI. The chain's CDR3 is CASSPNADEQYF. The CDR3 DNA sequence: TGTGCCAGCTCACCAAACGCGGACGAGCAGTACTTC.

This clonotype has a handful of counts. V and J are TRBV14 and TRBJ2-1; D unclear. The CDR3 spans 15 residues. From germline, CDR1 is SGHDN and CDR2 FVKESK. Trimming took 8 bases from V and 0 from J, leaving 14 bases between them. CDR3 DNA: TGTGCCAGCCAGTCGTGGGATAGCTCCTACAATGAGCAGTTCTTC. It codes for CASQSWDSSYNEQFF.

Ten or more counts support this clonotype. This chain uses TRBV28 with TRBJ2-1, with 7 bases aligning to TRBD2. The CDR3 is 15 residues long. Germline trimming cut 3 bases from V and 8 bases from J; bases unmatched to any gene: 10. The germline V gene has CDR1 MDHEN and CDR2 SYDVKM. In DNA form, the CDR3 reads TGTGCCAGCAGTTTGTACGCGGGAGCGGAGGATGAGCAGTTCTTC. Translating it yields CASSLYAGAEDEQFF.

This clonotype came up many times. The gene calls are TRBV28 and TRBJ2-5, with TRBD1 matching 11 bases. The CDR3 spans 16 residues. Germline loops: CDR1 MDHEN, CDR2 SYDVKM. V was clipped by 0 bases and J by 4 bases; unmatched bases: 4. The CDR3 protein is CASSLWGTGGGETQYF. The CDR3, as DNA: TGTGCCAGCAGTTTATGGGGGACAGGGGGGGGAGAGACCCAGTACTTC.

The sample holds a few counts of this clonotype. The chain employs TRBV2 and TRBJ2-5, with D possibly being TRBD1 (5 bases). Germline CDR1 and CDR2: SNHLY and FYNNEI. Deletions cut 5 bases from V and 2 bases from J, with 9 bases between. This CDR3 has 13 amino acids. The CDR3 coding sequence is TGTGCCAGCAGTAGCAGGGTGCAAGAGACCCAGTACTTC. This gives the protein CASSSRVQETQYF.

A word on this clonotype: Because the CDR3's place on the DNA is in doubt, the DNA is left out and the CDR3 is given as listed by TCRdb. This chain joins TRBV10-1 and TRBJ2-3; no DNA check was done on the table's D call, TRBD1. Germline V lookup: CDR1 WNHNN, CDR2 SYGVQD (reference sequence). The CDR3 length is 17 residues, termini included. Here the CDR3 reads CATAFGAGTGNTDTQYF.

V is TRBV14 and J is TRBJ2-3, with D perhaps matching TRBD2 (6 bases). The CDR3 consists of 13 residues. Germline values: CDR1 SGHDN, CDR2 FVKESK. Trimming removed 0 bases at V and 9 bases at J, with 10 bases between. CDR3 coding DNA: TGTGCCAGCAGCCAAGATTTAGCGGAAACGCAGTATTTT. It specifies CASSQDLAETQYF.

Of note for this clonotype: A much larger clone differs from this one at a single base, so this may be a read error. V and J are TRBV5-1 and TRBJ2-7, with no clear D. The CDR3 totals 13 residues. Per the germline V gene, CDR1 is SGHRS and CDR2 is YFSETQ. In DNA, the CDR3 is TGCGCCAGCAGCCCCTCCTCCGCCTACGAGCAGTGCTTC. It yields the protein CASSPSSAYEQCF.

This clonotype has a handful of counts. The CDR3 sequence is CASRPGLAVGELFF. The CDR3 DNA is TGTGCCAGCAGGCCGGGACTAGCGGTCGGGGAGCTGTTTTTT. V and J are TRBV2 and TRBJ2-2; TRBD2 aligns across 11 bases. V shed 6 bases and J 7 bases; nucleotides not matched to a gene: 4. Germline values: CDR1 SNHLY, CDR2 FYNNEI. The CDR3 runs 14 residues.

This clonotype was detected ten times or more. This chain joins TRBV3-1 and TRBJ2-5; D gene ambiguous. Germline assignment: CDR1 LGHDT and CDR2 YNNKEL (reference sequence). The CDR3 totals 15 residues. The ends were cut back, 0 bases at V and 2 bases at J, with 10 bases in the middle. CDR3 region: CASSQDRAGQETQYF. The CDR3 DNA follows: TGTGCCAGCAGCCAAGATCGGGCAGGACAAGAGACCCAGTACTTC.

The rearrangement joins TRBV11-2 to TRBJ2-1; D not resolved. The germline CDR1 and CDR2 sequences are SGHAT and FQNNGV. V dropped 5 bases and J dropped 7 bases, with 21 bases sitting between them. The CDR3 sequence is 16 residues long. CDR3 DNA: TGTGCCAGCAGCCCGACCCTGGGTCTGCCCGATAATGAGCAGTTCTTC. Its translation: CASSPTLGLPDNEQFF.

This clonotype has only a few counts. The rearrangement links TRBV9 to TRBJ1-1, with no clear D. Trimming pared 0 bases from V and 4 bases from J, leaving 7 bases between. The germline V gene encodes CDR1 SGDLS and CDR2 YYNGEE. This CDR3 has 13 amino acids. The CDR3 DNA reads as TGTGCCAGCAGCGTAGTGTCTAGCACTGAAGCTTTCTTT. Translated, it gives CASSVVSSTEAFF. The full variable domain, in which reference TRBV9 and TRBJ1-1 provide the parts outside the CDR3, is DSGVTQTPKHLITATGQRVTLRCSPRSGDLSVYWYQQSLDQGLQFLIQYYNGEERAKGNILERFSAQQFPDLHSELNLSSLELGDSALYFCASSVVSSTEAFFGQGTRLTVV.

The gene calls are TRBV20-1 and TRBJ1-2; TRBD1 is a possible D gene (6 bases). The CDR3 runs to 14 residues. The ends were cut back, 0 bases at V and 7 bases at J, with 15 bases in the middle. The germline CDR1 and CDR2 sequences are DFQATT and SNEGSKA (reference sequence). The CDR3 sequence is CSARDLDSQGGYTF. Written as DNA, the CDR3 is TGCAGTGCTAGAGATCTGGACAGCCAGGGTGGCTACACCTTC.

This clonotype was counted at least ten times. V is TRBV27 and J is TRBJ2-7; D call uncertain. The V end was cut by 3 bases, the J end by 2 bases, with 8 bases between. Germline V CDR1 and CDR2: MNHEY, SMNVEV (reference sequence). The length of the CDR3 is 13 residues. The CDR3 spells CASSFRETYEQYF. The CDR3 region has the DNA TGTGCCAGCAGTTTTCGAGAGACCTACGAGCAGTACTTC.

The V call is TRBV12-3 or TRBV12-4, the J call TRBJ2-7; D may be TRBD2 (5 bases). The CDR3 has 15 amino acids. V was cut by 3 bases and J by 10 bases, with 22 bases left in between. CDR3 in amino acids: CASSFFRAPGIDQYF. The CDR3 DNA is TGTGCCAGCAGTTTTTTCCGGGCCCCCGGGATCGACCAGTACTTC.

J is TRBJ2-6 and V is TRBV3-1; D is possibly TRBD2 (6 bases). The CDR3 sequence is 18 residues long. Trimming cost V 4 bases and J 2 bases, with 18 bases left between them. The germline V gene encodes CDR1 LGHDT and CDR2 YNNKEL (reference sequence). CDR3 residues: CASSPTEREVAGANVLTF. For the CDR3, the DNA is TGTGCCAGCAGCCCGACCGAGAGGGAGGTCGCTGGGGCCAACGTCCTGACTTTC.

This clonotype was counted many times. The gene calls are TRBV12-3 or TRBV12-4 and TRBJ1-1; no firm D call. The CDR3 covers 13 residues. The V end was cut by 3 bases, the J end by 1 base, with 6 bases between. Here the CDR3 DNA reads TGTGCCAGCAGTTTTAGGGAGAACACTGAAGCTTTCTTT. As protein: CASSFRENTEAFF.

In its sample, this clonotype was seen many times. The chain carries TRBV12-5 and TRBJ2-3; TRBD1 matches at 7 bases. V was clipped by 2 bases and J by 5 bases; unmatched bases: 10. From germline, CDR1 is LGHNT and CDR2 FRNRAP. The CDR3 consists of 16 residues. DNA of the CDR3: TGTGCTAGTGGTTTGCCTACAGGGGATGGCGGAGATACGCAGTATTTT. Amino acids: CASGLPTGDGGDTQYF.